A single sample is the source of the 23 T cell receptor beta chains below, sequenced in a study of T cell responses to AZD1222 COVID-19 vaccine (dated by TCRdb to about 2021). The label giving this sample's time point can be read as: baseline before first vaccination. Library prep was done by the immunoSEQ multiplex PCR assay. TCRdb holds this immuneACCESS table with in-frame rearrangements only. Some clones are missing; in checked studies, unresolved V genes explain under half, and the rest has no known cause. This sample is represented by 160,000 or so clones; about nine tenths of them were singletons. Clones ranked in the top ten supply around 5.5% of the sample. The sequences come from peripheral blood, collected on day 0 of AZD1222 vaccination. Receptor source: an adult in good health.

The gene calls are TRBV9 and TRBJ2-5, with 11 nucleotides matching TRBD2. The CDR3 has 18 residues. The junction had 9 bases not matched to a gene; V was cut back by 0 bases and J by 2 bases. In germline, CDR1 is SGDLS, CDR2 YYNGEE. CDR3 region: CASSVAPSPSGRQETQYF. Written as DNA, the CDR3 is TGTGCCAGCAGCGTAGCCCCATCCCCTAGCGGGAGGCAAGAGACCCAGTACTTC.

J is TRBJ1-4 and V is TRBV9; 8 bases fit TRBD1. CDR3 size: 15 residues. Germline assignment: CDR1 SGDLS and CDR2 YYNGEE. The trim removed 2 bases at V and 6 bases at J, leaving 6 bases unmatched. DNA for the CDR3: TGTGCCAGCAGCGTTCGGACAGGGAAATATGAAAAACTGTTTTTT. Amino acids: CASSVRTGKYEKLFF.

V usage is TRBV6-5 and J usage is TRBJ1-3; D uncertain. Trimming removed 0 bases from V and 4 bases from J, with 4 bases in between. CDR3 length equals 13 residues. Germline loops: CDR1 MNHEY, CDR2 SVGAGI. CDR3 sequence reads: CASSYSTGNTIYF. The CDR3 DNA sequence: TGTGCCAGCAGTTACTCCACGGGAAACACCATATATTTT.

V and J are TRBV4-1 and TRBJ1-1; the match to TRBD1 covers 7 bases. Germline V gene lookup returns CDR1 MGHRA and CDR2 YSYEKL. CDR3 size: 15 residues. J was trimmed by 5 bases and V by 3 bases; bases with no gene match: 9. CDR3 in amino acids: CASSHPDRARTEAFF. The DNA of the CDR3 is TGCGCCAGCAGCCATCCCGACAGGGCGAGGACTGAAGCTTTCTTT.

V and J are TRBV30 and TRBJ2-7; weak D call: TRBD2 (8 bases). The CDR3 loop spans 15 amino acids. Germline V CDR1 and CDR2: GTSNPN, SVGIG (reference sequence). V was cut by 1 base and J by 4 bases, with 17 bases left in between. CDR3 protein: CAWSAEGAGGYEQYF. CDR3 bases: TGTGCCTGGAGTGCCGAGGGGGCGGGAGGATACGAGCAGTACTTC.

The J gene is TRBJ2-7, the V gene TRBV14; D is undetermined. This CDR3 is 13 amino acids long. Trimming left V 1 base short and J 2 bases short, with 6 bases between. Germline V gene lookup returns CDR1 SGHDN and CDR2 FVKESK. CDR3 loop: CASSQVPTYEQYF. The DNA of the CDR3 is TGTGCCAGCAGCCAAGTCCCAACCTACGAGCAGTACTTC.

This sequence joins TRBV3-1 (or the pseudogene TRBV3-2) and TRBJ1-3, with 7 bases matching TRBD1. The CDR3 is 14 residues long. Germline CDR1 LGHDT, CDR2 YNNKEL (reference sequence). Trimming removed 4 bases from V and 2 bases from J; junction bases left unmatched: 2. The DNA for the CDR3 is TGTGCCAGCAGCCTAACAGGGGCTGGAAACACCATATATTTT. Its protein is CASSLTGAGNTIYF.

The gene calls are TRBV4-2 and TRBJ2-1; a weak D match, TRBD2 (7 bases). Trimming removed 8 bases at V and 0 bases at J, with 14 bases between. The CDR3 consists of 15 residues. Germline CDR1 and CDR2: LGHNA and YNFKEQ. The chain's CDR3 is CASAGGASSYNEQFF. In nucleotides, the CDR3 is TGTGCCAGCGCTGGGGGGGCTTCCTCCTACAATGAGCAGTTCTTC.

This chain joins TRBV7-2 and TRBJ1-1; 8 bases line up with TRBD1. This CDR3 is 14 amino acids long. From germline, CDR1 is SGHTA and CDR2 FQGNSA. V trimming: 5 bases; J trimming: 1 base; junction bases outside the gene matches: 3. The CDR3, as DNA: TGTGCCAGCAGCAGACAGGGGTCGAACACTGAAGCTTTCTTT. Translating it yields CASSRQGSNTEAFF.

This clone was seen only once. V usage is TRBV6-2 or TRBV6-3 and J usage is TRBJ1-2; D gene unclear. The CDR3 contains 13 residues. The germline V gene encodes CDR1 MNHEY and CDR2 SVGEGT. V was pared by 2 bases and J by 7 bases, with 11 bases between. The CDR3 sequence is CASSYTSEGGYTF. Here the CDR3 DNA reads TGTGCCAGCAGTTACACCTCCGAGGGTGGCTACACCTTC.

The rearrangement uses TRBV3-1 (or the pseudogene TRBV3-2) and TRBJ2-7; D possibly corresponds to TRBD1 (6 bases). V gave up 0 bases and J gave up 3 bases, with 21 bases separating them. The germline V gene encodes CDR1 LGHDT and CDR2 YNNKEL (reference sequence). The CDR3 contains 18 residues. DNA for the CDR3: TGTGCCAGCAGCCAAGATTCCCGTTCTTTGGGGGCCCTCTACGAGCAGTACTTC. As protein: CASSQDSRSLGALYEQYF.

The chain carries TRBV5-1 and TRBJ2-7, with 7 positions matching TRBD2. The V segment lost 4 bases and the J segment 5 bases; nucleotides outside the gene matches: 6. This CDR3 contains 13 residues. CDR1 is SGHRS and CDR2 is YFSETQ in the germline V gene. CDR3: CASSSGIQDEQYF. CDR3 DNA sequence: TGCGCCAGCAGCAGCGGGATACAAGACGAGCAGTACTTC.

This clone was seen a single time. The CDR3 DNA reads TGTGCCAGCAGTTACTTTGGGGATACGCAGTATTTT. Amino acids: CASSYFGDTQYF. The chain has TRBV6-2 or TRBV6-3 and TRBJ2-3; D is unresolved. The ends were cut back, 1 base at V and 6 bases at J, with 5 bases in the middle. The CDR3 runs 12 residues. Germline V gene sequence: CDR1 MNHEY, CDR2 SVGEGT.

This clone was seen a handful of times. The chain joins TRBV7-2 to TRBJ1-6, with D perhaps TRBD1 (6 bases). This CDR3 spans 15 amino acids. In germline, CDR1 is SGHTA, CDR2 FQGNSA. Trimming took 5 bases from V and 6 from J, leaving 14 bases between them. CDR3 nucleotide sequence: TGTGCCAGCAGCCCCTCCAGGGGAAGTAATTCACCCCTCCACTTT. Its translation: CASSPSRGSNSPLHF.

This chain connects TRBV7-9 to TRBJ1-5; D is unclear. Per germline, CDR1 SEHNR and CDR2 FQNEAQ (reference sequence). The CDR3 sequence is 15 residues long. V lost 5 bases to trimming and J lost 0 bases, with 11 bases between them. CDR3 nucleotide sequence: TGTGCCAGCAGCACCGACGATCATAGCAATCAGCCCCAGCATTTT. It is translated as CASSTDDHSNQPQHF.

The rearrangement links TRBV7-9 to TRBJ1-4; 8 positions agree with TRBD1. Germline lookup yields CDR1 SEHNR and CDR2 FQNEAQ (reference sequence). V lost 4 bases and J lost 8; bases outside the gene matches: 3. There are 13 residues in the CDR3. The CDR3 sequence is CASSSGQGEKLFF. The CDR3 nucleotides are TGTGCCAGCAGCTCCGGACAGGGCGAAAAACTGTTTTTT.

V usage is TRBV9 and J usage is TRBJ1-5; no firm D call. Germline V CDR1 and CDR2: SGDLS, YYNGEE. V lost 0 bases to trimming and J lost 5 bases, with 6 bases between them. The CDR3 covers 13 residues. CDR3 in DNA: TGTGCCAGCAGCGTAGGGGAGGATCAGCCCCAGCATTTT. Translating gives CASSVGEDQPQHF.

The chain carries TRBV4-2 and TRBJ2-2; weak D call: TRBD1 (6 bases). V was clipped by 0 bases and J by 9 bases, with 11 bases between them. Germline CDR1 LGHNA, CDR2 YNFKEQ. The CDR3 contains 14 residues. CDR3 loop: CASSQDEGVRELFF. The DNA for the CDR3 is TGTGCCAGCAGCCAAGATGAGGGGGTCCGGGAGCTGTTTTTT.

The chain has TRBV25-1 and TRBJ2-7, with D unresolved. The CDR3 is 10 amino acids. V lost 8 bases to trimming and J lost 4 bases, with 6 bases between them. From germline, CDR1 is MGHDK and CDR2 SYGVNS. CDR3 sequence reads: CASGSYEQYF. Here the CDR3 DNA reads TGTGCCAGCGGCTCTTACGAGCAGTACTTC.

The chain links TRBV4-2 to TRBJ2-7; 10 nucleotides match TRBD2. V lost 2 bases to trimming and J lost 2 bases; unmatched junction nucleotides: 9. The CDR3 has 17 residues. CDR1 is LGHNA, CDR2 YNFKEQ, per germline. CDR3 amino acids: CASSQFSGRLRTYEQYF. The CDR3 DNA follows: TGTGCCAGCAGCCAATTTAGCGGGAGGTTACGGACCTACGAGCAGTACTTC.

The V and J genes are TRBV6-5 and TRBJ1-1; no reliable D call. V was pared by 7 bases and J by 1 base, with 13 bases between. This CDR3 is built from 14 residues. The germline V gene has CDR1 MNHEY and CDR2 SVGAGI. The CDR3 loop is CASTSPRANTEAFF. CDR3 sequence (DNA): TGTGCCAGCACCTCTCCGAGGGCGAACACTGAAGCTTTCTTT.

J is TRBJ1-1 and V is TRBV18, with D maybe TRBD1 (5 bases). This CDR3 contains 13 residues. With 3 bases removed from V and 5 bases from J, the gap between germline ends came to 10 bases. Germline V gene lookup returns CDR1 KGHSH and CDR2 LQKENI. This CDR3 reads CASSPVGETEAFF. CDR3 coding DNA: TGTGCCAGCTCACCTGTAGGGGAGACTGAAGCTTTCTTT. Variable domain in full (rest from reference TRBV18 and TRBJ1-1): NAGVMQNPRHLVRRRGQEARLRCSPMKGHSHVYWYRQLPEEGLKFMVYLQKENIIDESGMPKERFSAEFPKEGPSILRIQQVVRGDSAAYFCASSPVGETEAFFGQGTRLTVV.

The V and J genes are TRBV5-1 and TRBJ2-2, with no clear D. Between the trimmed V and J ends, which lost 2 bases and 0 bases, there was a span of 11 bases. Looked up from germline, CDR1 is SGHRS and CDR2 is YFSETQ. The CDR3 has 16 residues. DNA of the CDR3: TGCGCCAGCAGCTTAGGAACAAACGCGAACACCGGGGAGCTGTTTTTT. Its protein is CASSLGTNANTGELFF.